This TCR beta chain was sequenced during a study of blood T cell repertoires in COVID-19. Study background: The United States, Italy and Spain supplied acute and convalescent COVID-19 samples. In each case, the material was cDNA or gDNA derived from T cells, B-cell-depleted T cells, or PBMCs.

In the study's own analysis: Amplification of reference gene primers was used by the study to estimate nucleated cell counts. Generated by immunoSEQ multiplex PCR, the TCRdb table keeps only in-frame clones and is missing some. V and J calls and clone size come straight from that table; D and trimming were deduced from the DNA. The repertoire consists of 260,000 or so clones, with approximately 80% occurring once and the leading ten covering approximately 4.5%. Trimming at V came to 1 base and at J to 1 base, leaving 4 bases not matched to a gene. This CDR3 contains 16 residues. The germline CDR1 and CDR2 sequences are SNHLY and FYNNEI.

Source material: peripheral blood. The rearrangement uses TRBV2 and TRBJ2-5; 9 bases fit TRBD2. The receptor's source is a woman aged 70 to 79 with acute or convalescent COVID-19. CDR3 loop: CASSEGLAGLQETQYF. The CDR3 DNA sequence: TGTGCCAGCAGTGAAGGGCTAGCGGGGCTCCAAGAGACCCAGTACTTC.